This passage covers 7 T cell receptor beta chains from one sample sequenced in a study of T cell responses to AZD1222 COVID-19 vaccine. Some clones are missing from TCRdb's copy, which holds only in-frame ones; the method was immunoSEQ multiplex PCR. The table shows some 170,000 clones, with around 92% occurring only once. Sample: peripheral blood, taken on day 0 of MenACWY control vaccination. These receptors originate from an adult in good health.

The V and J genes are TRBV7-3 and TRBJ2-1; D is perhaps TRBD2 (5 bases). The CDR3 runs to 13 residues. The V end lost 4 bases, the J end lost 9 bases, and 13 bases lay between the germline ends. Germline CDR1 reads SGHTA; CDR2 reads FQGTGA. The CDR3: CASSSPGGTEQFF. CDR3 DNA sequence: TGTGCCAGCAGCTCCCCCGGAGGAACTGAGCAGTTCTTC.

To note about this clone: Other DNA sequences within the sample encode an identical CDR3. V gene TRBV11-3 combines with J gene TRBJ1-1; 10 bases map to TRBD1. V gave up 5 bases and J gave up 4 bases; unmatched junction bases: 1. This CDR3 is 13 amino acids long. Germline CDR1 SGHNT, CDR2 YENEEA. DNA of the CDR3: TGTGCCAGCAGCCGGACAGGGGGCACTGAAGCTTTCTTT. Translating it yields CASSRTGGTEAFF.

The chain couples TRBV20-1 to TRBJ1-2, with D unclear. Germline CDR1 reads DFQATT; CDR2 reads SNEGSKA (reference sequence). Trimming removed 4 bases from V and 9 bases from J, with 12 bases in between. The CDR3 is made up of 11 amino acids. CDR3 nucleotide sequence: TGCAGTGCTATCTACGGTTCGAGCTACACCTTC. It yields the protein CSAIYGSSYTF.

This clone was found once. The rearrangement joins TRBV19 to TRBJ2-3; tentative D call: TRBD2 (5 bases). This CDR3 contains 16 residues. Germline V lookup: CDR1 LNHDA, CDR2 SQIVND (reference sequence). V shed 4 bases and J shed 4 bases, with 18 bases lying between them. The CDR3 DNA reads TGTGCCAGTAGTACTTCCGGGTCGACGGGATCAGATACGCAGTATTTT. As protein: CASSTSGSTGSDTQYF.

This chain connects TRBV7-7 to TRBJ1-4; D gene uncertain. Germline V gene sequence: CDR1 SSHAT, CDR2 FNYEAQ (reference sequence). The CDR3 sequence is 16 residues long. Trimming took off 5 bases at V and 3 bases at J, with 16 bases between the two ends. CDR3 nucleotide sequence: TGTGCCAGCAGCCCCGGAGGTGGGGTGGCTAATGAAAAACTGTTTTTT. The encoded protein is CASSPGGGVANEKLFF.

The rearrangement uses TRBV9 and TRBJ1-1, with 7 bases matching TRBD1. Germline V gene data show CDR1 as SGDLS and CDR2 as YYNGEE. This CDR3 region has 14 residues. V shed 4 bases and J 2 bases; nucleotides not matched to a gene: 5. The DNA for the CDR3 is TGTGCCAGCAGCCGACAGGGTGGAAACACTGAAGCTTTCTTT. Translated, it gives CASSRQGGNTEAFF.

This chain links TRBV11-2 with TRBJ2-2; 12 bases are a match to TRBD2. The CDR3 spans 16 residues. V dropped 2 bases and J dropped 5; count of bases not matched to a gene: 3. Germline-derived CDR1 and CDR2 are SGHAT and FQNNGV. The CDR3 sequence is CASSLLAGGRTGELFF. CDR3 DNA sequence: TGTGCCAGCAGCTTACTAGCGGGAGGGCGAACCGGGGAGCTGTTTTTT.